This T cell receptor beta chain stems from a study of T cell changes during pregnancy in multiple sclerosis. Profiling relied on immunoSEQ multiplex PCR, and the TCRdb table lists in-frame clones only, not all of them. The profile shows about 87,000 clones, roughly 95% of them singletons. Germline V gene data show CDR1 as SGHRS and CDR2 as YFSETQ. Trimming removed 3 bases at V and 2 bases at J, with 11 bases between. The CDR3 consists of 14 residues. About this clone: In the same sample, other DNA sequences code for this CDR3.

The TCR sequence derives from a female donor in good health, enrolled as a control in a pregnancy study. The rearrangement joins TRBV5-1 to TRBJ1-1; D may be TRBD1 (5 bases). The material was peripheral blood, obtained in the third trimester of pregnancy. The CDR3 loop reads CASSSQGGNTEAFF. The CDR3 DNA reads TGCGCCAGCAGCTCGCAGGGAGGAAACACTGAAGCTTTCTTT.